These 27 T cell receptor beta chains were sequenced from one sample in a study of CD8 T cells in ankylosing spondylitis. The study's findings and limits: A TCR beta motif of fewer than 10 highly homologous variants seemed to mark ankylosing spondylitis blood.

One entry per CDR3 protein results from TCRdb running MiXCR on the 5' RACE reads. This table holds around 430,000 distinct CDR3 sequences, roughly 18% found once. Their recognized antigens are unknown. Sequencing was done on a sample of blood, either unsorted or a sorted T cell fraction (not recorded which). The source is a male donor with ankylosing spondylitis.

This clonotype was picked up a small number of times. The CDR3 spells CASSPGDRAGQPQHF. The CDR3 bases are TGTGCCAGCAGCCCCGGGGACAGGGCGGGTCAGCCCCAGCATTTT. The gene calls are TRBV2 and TRBJ1-5; 9 positions agree with TRBD1. The CDR3 extends over 15 amino acids. Germline V CDR1 and CDR2: SNHLY, FYNNEI. V was pared by 6 bases and J by 6 bases, with 9 bases of the junction left unmatched.

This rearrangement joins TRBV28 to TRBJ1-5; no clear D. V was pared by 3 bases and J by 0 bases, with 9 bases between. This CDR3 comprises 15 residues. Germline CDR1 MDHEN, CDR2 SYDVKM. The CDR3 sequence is CASSFSFHSNQPQHF. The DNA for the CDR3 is TGTGCCAGCAGTTTTTCGTTTCATAGCAATCAGCCCCAGCATTTT.

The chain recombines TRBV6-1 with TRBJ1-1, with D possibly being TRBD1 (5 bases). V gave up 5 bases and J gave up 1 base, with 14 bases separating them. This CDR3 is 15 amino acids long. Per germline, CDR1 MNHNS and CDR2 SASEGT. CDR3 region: CASSHPGLWNTEAFF. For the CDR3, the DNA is TGTGCCAGCAGTCATCCGGGACTTTGGAACACTGAAGCTTTCTTT.

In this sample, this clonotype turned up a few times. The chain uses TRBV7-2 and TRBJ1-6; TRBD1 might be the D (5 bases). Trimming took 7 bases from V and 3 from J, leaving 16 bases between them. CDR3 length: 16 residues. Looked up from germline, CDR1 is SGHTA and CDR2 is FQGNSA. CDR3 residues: CASTSLGALYNSPLHF. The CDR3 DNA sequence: TGTGCCAGCACCTCCCTAGGGGCCCTCTATAATTCACCCCTCCACTTT.

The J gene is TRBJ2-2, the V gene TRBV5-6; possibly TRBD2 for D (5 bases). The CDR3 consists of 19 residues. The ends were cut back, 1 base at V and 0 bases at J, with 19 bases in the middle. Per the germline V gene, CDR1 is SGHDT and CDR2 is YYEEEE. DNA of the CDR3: TGTGCCAGCAGCTTGTGGGTACTGTGGAGGACCGCGAACACCGGGGAGCTGTTTTTT. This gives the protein CASSLWVLWRTANTGELFF. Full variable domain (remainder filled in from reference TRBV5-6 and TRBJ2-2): DAGVTQSPTHLIKTRGQQVTLRCSPKSGHDTVSWYQQALGQGPQFIFQYYEEEERQRGNFPDRFSGHQFPNYSSELNVNALLLGDSALYLCASSLWVLWRTANTGELFFGEGSRLTVL.

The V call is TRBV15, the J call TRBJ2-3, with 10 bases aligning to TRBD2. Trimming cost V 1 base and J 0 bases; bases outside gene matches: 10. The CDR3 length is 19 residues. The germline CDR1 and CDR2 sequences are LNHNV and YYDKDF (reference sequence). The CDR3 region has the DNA TGTGCCACCAGCAGAGTCCCCTTCATTAGCGGGGGGAGCACAGATACGCAGTATTTT. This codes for CATSRVPFISGGSTDTQYF.

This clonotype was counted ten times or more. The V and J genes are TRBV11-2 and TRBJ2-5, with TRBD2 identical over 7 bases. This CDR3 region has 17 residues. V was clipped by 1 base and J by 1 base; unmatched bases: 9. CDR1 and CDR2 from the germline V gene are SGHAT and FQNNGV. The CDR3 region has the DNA TGTGCCAGCAGCTTAGGGAGGACTAGTGCGTTCCAAGAGACCCAGTACTTC. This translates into CASSLGRTSAFQETQYF.

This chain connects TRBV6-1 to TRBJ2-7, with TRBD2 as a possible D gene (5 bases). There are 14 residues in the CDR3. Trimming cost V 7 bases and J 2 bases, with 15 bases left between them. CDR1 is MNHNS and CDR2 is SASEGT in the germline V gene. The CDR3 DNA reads TGTGCCAGCACTAAACAGTACGGGGCCTACGAGCAGTACTTC. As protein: CASTKQYGAYEQYF.

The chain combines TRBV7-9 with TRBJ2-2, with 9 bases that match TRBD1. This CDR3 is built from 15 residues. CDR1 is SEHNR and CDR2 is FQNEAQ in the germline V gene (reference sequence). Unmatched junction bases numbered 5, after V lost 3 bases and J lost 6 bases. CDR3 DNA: TGTGCCAGCAGCTTCCGGGACAGGGTTCCCGGGGAGCTGTTTTTT. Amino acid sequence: CASSFRDRVPGELFF.

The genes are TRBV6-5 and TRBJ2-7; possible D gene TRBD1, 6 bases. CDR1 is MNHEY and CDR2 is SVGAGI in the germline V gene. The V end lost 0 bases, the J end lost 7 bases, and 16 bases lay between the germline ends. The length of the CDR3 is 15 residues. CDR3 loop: CASSYSRGAPEEQYF. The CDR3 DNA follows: TGTGCCAGCAGTTACTCCAGGGGCGCCCCGGAGGAGCAGTACTTC.

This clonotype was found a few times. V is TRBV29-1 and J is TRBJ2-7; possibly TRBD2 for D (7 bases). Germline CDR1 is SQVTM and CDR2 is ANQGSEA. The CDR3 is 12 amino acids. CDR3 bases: TGCAGGGGGGGGCCGGGGCGGAACGAGCAGTACTTC. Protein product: CRGGPGRNEQYF.

For the CDR3, the DNA is TGTGCCAGCAGCCGAGTCCTCCCTGAAGCTTTCTTT. Amino acid sequence: CASSRVLPEAFF. The chain carries TRBV11-1 and TRBJ1-1; D is unclear. The V end was cut by 5 bases, the J end by 6 bases, with 10 bases between. CDR3 length: 12 amino acids. Germline assignment: CDR1 SGHAT and CDR2 FQDESV (reference sequence).

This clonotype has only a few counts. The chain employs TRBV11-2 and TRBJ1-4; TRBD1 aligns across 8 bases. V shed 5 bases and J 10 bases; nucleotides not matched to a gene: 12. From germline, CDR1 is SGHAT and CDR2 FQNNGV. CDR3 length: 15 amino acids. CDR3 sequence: CASSARTQGAVKLFF. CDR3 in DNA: TGTGCCAGCAGCGCCCGGACTCAGGGGGCCGTAAAACTGTTTTTT. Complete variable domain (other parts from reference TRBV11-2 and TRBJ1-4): EAGVAQSPRYKIIEKRQSVAFWCNPISGHATLYWYQQILGQGPKLLIQFQNNGVVDDSQLPKDRFSAERLKGVDSTLKIQPAKLEDSAVYLCASSARTQGAVKLFFGSGTQLSVL.

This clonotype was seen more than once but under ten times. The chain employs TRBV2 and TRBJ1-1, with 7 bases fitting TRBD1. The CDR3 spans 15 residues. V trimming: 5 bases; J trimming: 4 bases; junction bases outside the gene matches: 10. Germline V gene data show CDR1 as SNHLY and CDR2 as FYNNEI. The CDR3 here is CASSPTDRVSTEAFF. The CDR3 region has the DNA TGTGCCAGCAGTCCTACCGACAGGGTGAGCACTGAAGCTTTCTTT.

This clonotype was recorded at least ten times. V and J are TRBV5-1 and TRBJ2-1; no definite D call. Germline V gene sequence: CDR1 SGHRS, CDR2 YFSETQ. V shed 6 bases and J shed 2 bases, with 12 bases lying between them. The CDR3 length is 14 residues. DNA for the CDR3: TGCGCCAGCACCGGGCCGCGCACCTACAATGAGCAGTTCTTC. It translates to CASTGPRTYNEQFF.

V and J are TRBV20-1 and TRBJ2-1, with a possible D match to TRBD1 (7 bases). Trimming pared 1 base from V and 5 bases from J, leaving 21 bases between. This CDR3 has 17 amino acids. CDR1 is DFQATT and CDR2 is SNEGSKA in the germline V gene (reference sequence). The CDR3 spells CSARVHFKGRGDNEQFF. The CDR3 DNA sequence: TGCAGTGCTAGAGTACATTTTAAGGGCAGGGGGGACAATGAGCAGTTCTTC.

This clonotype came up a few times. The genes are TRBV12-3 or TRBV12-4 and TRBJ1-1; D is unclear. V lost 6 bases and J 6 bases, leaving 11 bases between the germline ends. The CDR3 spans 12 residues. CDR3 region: CASSISGAEAFF. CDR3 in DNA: TGTGCCAGCAGCATAAGTGGGGCTGAAGCTTTCTTT.

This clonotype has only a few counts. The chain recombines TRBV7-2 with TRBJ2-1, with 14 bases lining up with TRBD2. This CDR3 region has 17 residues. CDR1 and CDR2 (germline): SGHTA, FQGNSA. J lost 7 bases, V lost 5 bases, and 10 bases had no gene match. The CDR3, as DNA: TGTGCCAGCAGCCTTCGCCGACTAGCGGGAGGGCCAAATGAGCAGTTCTTC. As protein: CASSLRRLAGGPNEQFF.

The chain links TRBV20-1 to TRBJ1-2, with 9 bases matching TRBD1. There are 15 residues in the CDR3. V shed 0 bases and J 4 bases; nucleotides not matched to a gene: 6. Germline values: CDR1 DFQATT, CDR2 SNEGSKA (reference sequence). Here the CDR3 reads CSAREGTGKVYGYTF. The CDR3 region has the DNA TGCAGTGCTAGAGAGGGGACAGGGAAAGTCTATGGCTACACCTTC.

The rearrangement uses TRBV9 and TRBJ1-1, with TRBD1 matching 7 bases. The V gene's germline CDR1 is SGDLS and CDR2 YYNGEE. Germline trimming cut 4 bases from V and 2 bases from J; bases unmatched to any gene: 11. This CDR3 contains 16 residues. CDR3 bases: TGTGCCAGCAGCCCCTGGGCGGCAGGGGGAAACACTGAAGCTTTCTTT. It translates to CASSPWAAGGNTEAFF.

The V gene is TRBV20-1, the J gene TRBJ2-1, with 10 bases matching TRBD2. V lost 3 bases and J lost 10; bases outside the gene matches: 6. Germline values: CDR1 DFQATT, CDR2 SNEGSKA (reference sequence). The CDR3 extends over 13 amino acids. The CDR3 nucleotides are TGCAGTGCTAGTCTAGCGGGAGTTGGGGAGCAGTTCTTC. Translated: CSASLAGVGEQFF.

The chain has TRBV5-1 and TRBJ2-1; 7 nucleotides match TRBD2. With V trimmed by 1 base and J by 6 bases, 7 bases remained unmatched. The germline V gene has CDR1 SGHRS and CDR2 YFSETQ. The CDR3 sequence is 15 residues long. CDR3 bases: TGCGCCAGCAGCTTGTGGATCCCTAGCGGCAATGAGCAGTTCTTC. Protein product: CASSLWIPSGNEQFF.

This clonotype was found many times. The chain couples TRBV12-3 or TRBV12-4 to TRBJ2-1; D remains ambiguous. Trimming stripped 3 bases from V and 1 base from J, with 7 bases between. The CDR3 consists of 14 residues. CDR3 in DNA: TGTGCCAGCAGTTTCTCCCCTTCCTACAATGAGCAGTTCTTC. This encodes CASSFSPSYNEQFF.

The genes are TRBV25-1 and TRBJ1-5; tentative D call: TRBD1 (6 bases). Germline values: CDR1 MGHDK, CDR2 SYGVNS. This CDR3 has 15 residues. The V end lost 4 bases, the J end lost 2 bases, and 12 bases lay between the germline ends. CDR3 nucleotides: TGTGCCAGCAGTGTCTCGGGGGCGGGCAATCAGCCCCAGCATTTT. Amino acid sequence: CASSVSGAGNQPQHF.

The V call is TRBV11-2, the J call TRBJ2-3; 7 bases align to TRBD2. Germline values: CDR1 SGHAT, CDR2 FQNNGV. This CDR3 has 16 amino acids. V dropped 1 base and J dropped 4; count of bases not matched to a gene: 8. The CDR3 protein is CASSLVGRVRADTQYF. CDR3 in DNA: TGTGCCAGCAGCTTAGTGGGGAGGGTACGCGCAGATACGCAGTATTTT.

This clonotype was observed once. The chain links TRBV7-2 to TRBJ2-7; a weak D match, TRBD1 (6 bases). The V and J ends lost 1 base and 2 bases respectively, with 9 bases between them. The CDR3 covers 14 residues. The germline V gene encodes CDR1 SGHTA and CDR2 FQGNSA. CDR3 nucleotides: TGTGCCAGCAGCTTAGGGGACATAGCCTACGAGCAGTACTTC. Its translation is CASSLGDIAYEQYF.

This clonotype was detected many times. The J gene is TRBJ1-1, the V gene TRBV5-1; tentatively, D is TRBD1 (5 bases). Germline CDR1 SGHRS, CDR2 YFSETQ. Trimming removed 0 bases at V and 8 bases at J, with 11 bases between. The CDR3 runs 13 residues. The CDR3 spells CASSLGTGLEAFF. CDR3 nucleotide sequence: TGCGCCAGCAGCTTGGGTACAGGATTAGAAGCTTTCTTT.